This TCR beta chain was identified during a study of blood T cell repertoires in COVID-19. Whole-study context: Researchers got acute and convalescent COVID-19 samples from the United States, Italy and Spain. PBMCs, B-cell-depleted T cells, or T cells were the source of the cDNA or gDNA that made up the material.

V was shortened by 3 bases and J by 6 bases, with 10 bases between the two germline ends. CDR3 length: 13 residues. CDR1 and CDR2 from the germline V gene are MRHNA and SNTAGT. In the authors' workflow: Amplified reference gene primers provided the basis for estimating nucleated cell counts. Profiling relied on immunoSEQ multiplex PCR, and the TCRdb table lists in-frame clones only, not all of them. V and J calls and clone size are given by that table; D and trimming were obtained from the DNA. The sample has about 220,000 clones, under 90% seen once. This chain joins TRBV6-4 and TRBJ2-3; D unresolved. Source material: peripheral blood. The receptor was isolated from a man aged 25 to 45 with active or convalescent COVID-19. The CDR3 nucleotides read TGTGCCAGCAGTGATTCAGTTTCGGATACGCAGTATTTT. Protein: CASSDSVSDTQYF.